The clone carrying this TCR beta chain was picked up a small number of times. Antigen unknown. Measured with immunoSEQ multiplex PCR; TCRdb has only the in-frame clones, and not every one. The table records about 57,000 clones, more than 70% of them present only once. The sample belongs to a study of cytomegalovirus exposure and HLA in healthy donors. Findings and caveats of the study: Researchers catalogued roughly 150 TCR beta chains as cytomegalovirus-associated.

The V end lost 2 bases, the J end lost 9 bases, and 11 bases lay between the germline ends. The CDR3 runs 12 residues. The germline CDR1 and CDR2 sequences are KGHSH and LQKENI. The clonotype originates from a woman between 18 and 29 years old in good health and CMV-seronegative. The chain joins TRBV18 to TRBJ2-7, with a possible D match to TRBD2 (6 bases). Sequencing was performed on PBMCs. CDR3 amino acids: CASSPTSLGQYF. The CDR3 region has the DNA TGTGCCAGCTCACCAACTAGCTTAGGGCAGTACTTC.